The text below deals with one T cell receptor (beta chain). The antigen is not known. The junction departs from germline at one end; a sequencing error may be responsible. This CDR3 spans 14 amino acids. From germline, CDR1 is SGHAT and CDR2 FQNNGV. Hyperthyroidism qualified as stable when ophthalmopathy did not develop within 18 months of follow-up. The data originate from a study of Graves' ophthalmopathy and Graves' hyperthyroidism. Looking at the study overall: Peripheral blood was obtained at first diagnosis, ahead of any treatment.

Scientists amplified the TCR beta CDR3 regions from RNA transcripts. An opening RT-PCR round employed HTBI primers and preceded a second-round multiplex PCR. From the multiplex PCR reads, TCRdb called clonotypes with MiXCR, one entry per CDR3 protein. The sample has about 380,000 distinct CDR3 sequences, approximately 15% seen once; the top ten hold 7%. Study findings and constraints: As the model predicted ophthalmopathy progression, it achieved a sensitivity of 70% to 71% and a specificity of roughly 73%. A model built from 13 signatures distinguished ophthalmopathy from stable hyperthyroidism with 87.88% sensitivity and 70% to 84% specificity.

This sequence joins TRBV11-2 and TRBJ2-4; D gene unclear. The sequence derives from a woman aged 18 to 35 with stable Graves' hyperthyroidism. What was sequenced was peripheral blood. CDR3 DNA sequence: TGTGCCAGCAGCCTAGATTACGCCAAAAACATTCAGTACTTC. It encodes CASSLDYAKNIQYF.